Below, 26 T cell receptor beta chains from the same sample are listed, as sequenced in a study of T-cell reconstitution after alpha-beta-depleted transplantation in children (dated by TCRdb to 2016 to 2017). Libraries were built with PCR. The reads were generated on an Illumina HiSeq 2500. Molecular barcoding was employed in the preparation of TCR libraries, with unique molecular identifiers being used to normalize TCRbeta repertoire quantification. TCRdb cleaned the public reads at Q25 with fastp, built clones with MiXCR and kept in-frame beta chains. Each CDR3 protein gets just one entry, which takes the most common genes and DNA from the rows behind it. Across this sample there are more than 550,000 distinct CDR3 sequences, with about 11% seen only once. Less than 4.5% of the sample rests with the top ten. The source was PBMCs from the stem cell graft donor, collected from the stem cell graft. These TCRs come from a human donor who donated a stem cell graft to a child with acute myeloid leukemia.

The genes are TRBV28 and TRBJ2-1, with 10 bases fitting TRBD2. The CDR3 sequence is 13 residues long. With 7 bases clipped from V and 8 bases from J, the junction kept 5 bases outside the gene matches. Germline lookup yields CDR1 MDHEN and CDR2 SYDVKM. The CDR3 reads CASTEREGDEQFF. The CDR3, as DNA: TGTGCCAGCACGGAGCGGGAGGGCGATGAGCAGTTCTTC. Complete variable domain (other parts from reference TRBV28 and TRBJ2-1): DVKVTQSSRYLVKRTGEKVFLECVQDMDHENMFWYRQDPGLGLRLIYFSYDVKMKEKGDIPEGYSVSREKKERFSLILESASTNQTSMYLCASTEREGDEQFFGPGTRLTVL.

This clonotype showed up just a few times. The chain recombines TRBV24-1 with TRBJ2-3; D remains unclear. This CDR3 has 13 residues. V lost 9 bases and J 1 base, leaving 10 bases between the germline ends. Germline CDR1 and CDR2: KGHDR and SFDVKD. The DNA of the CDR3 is TGTGCCACCGGGATAGCTGGCACAGATACGCAGTATTTT. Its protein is CATGIAGTDTQYF.

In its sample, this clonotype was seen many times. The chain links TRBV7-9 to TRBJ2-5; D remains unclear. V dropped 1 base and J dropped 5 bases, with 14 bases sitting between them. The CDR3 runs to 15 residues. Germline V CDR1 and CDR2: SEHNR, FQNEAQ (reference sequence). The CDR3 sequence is CASSLVNPPLETQYF. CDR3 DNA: TGTGCCAGCAGCTTAGTGAACCCCCCCCTGGAGACCCAGTACTTC.

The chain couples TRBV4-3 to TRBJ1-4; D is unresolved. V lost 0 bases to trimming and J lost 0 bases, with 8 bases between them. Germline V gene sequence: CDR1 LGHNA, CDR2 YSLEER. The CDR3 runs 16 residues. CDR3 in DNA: TGCGCCAGCAGCCAAGATTCCCAGGCAACTAATGAAAAACTGTTTTTT. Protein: CASSQDSQATNEKLFF.

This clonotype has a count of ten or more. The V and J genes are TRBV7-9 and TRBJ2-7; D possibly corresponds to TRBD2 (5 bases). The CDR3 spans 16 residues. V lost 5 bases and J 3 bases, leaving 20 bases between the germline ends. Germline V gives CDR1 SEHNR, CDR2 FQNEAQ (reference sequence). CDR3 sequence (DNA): TGTGCCAGCAGCCCTAGAGGCGGGCAGGATATCTACGAGCAGTACTTC. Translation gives CASSPRGGQDIYEQYF.

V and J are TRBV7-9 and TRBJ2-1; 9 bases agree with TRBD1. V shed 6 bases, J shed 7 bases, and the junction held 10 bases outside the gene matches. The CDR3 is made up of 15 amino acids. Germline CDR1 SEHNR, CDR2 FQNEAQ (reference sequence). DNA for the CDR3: TGTGCCAGCAGTTCCCGGGACAGGGTTGTGAATGAGCAGTTCTTC. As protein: CASSSRDRVVNEQFF.

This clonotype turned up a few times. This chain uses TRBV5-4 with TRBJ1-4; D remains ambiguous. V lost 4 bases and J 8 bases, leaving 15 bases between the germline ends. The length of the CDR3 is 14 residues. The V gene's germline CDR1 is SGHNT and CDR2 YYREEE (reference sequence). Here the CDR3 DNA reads TGTGCCAGCAGCCATCCTGGCTTAGACGAAAAACTGTTTTTT. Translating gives CASSHPGLDEKLFF.

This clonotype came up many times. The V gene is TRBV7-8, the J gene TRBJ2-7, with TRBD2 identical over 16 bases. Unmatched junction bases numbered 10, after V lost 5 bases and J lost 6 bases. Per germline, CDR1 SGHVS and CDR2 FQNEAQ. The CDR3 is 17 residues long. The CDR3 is CASSPGLAGGNSFEQYF. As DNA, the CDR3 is TGTGCCAGCAGCCCGGGACTAGCGGGAGGGAACTCGTTCGAGCAGTACTTC.

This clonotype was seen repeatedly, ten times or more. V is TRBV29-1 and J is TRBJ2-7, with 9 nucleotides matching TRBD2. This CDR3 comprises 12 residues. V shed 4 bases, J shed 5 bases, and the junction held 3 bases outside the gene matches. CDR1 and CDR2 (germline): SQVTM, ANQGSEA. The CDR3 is CSVVAGVNEQYF. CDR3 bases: TGCAGCGTTGTAGCGGGAGTAAACGAGCAGTACTTC.

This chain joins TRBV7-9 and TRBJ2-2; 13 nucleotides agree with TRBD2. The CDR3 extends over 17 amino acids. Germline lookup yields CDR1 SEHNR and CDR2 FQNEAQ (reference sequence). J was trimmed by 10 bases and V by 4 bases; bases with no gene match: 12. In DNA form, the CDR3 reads TGTGCCAGCAGCTCTACTAGCGGGACTAGCGGGATCGTGGAGCTGTTTTTT. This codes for CASSSTSGTSGIVELFF. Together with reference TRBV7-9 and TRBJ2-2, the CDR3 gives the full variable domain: DTGVSQNPRHKITKRGQNVTFRCDPISEHNRLYWYRQTLGQGPEFLTYFQNEAQLEKSRLLSDRFSAERPKGSFSTLEIQRTEQGDSAMYLCASSSTSGTSGIVELFFGEGSRLTVL.

CDR3 bases: TGTGCCAGCAGCCGCCCAGGGCCCTACGAGGAGCAGTACTTC. Translation: CASSRPGPYEEQYF. The chain couples TRBV7-8 to TRBJ2-7, with TRBD1 as a possible D gene (5 bases). V gave up 5 bases and J gave up 7 bases, with 18 bases separating them. The V gene's germline CDR1 is SGHVS and CDR2 FQNEAQ. This CDR3 spans 14 amino acids.

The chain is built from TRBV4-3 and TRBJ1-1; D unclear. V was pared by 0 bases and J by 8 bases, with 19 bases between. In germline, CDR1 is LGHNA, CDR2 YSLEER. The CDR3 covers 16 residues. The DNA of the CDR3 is TGCGCCAGCAGCCAAGATGTGGGCGGGCAGAATCGGGAAGCTTTCTTT. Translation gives CASSQDVGGQNREAFF.

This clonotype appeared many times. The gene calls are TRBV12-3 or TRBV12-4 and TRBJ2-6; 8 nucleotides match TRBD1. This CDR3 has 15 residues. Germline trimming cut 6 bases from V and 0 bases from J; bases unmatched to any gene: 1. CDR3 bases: TGTGCCAGCAGGGGGACAGGCTCTGGGGCCAACGTCCTGACTTTC. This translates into CASRGTGSGANVLTF.

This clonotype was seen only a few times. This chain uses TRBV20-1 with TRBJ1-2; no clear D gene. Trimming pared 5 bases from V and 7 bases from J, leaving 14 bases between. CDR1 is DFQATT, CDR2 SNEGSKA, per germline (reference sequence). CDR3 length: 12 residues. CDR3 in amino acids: CSADVIIGGYTF. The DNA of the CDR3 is TGCAGTGCTGATGTTATAATAGGTGGCTACACCTTC.

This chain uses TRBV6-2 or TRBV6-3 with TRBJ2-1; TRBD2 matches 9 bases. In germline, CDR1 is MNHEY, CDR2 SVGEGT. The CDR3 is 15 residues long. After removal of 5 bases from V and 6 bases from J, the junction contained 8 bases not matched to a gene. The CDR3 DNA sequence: TGTGCCAGCAGTGTTGGCGGGAGGGCCCTCAATGAGCAGTTCTTC. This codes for CASSVGGRALNEQFF.

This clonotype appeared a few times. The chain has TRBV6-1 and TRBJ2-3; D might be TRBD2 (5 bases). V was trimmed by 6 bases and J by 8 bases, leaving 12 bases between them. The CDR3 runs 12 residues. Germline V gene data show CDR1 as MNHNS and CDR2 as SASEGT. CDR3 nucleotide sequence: TGTGCCAGCAGCGTCCCAGGAGGTACGCAGTATTTT. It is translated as CASSVPGGTQYF.

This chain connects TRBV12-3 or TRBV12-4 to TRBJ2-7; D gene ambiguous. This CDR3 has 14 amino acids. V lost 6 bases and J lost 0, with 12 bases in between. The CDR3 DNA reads TGTGCCAGCAGATCCTCGTGGGGCTCCTACGAGCAGTACTTC. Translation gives CASRSSWGSYEQYF.

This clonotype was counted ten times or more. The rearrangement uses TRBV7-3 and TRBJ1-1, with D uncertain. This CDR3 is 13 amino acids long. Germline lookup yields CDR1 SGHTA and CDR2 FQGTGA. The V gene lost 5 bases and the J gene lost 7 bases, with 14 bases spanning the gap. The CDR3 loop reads CASSPPGGGEAFF. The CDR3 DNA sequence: TGTGCCAGCAGCCCCCCAGGAGGAGGTGAAGCTTTCTTT.

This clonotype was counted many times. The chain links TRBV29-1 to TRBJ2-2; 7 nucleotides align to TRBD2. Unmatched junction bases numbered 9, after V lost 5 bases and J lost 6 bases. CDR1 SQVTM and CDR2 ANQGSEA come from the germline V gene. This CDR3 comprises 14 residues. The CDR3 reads CSVQGLVMAGELFF. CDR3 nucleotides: TGCAGCGTTCAAGGACTAGTCATGGCCGGGGAGCTGTTTTTT.

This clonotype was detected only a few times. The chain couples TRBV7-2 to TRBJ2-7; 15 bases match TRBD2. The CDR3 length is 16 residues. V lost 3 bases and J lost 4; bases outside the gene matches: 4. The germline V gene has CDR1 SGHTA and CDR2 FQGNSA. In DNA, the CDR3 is TGTGCCAGCAGCTTGGGGACTAGCGGGAGGAGATACGAGCAGTACTTC. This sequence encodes CASSLGTSGRRYEQYF.

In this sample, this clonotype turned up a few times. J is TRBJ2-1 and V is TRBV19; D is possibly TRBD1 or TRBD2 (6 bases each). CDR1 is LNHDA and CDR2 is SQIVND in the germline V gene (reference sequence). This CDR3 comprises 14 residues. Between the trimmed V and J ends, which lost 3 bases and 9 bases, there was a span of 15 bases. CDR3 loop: CASSIGGSGGEQFF. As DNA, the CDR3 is TGTGCCAGTAGTATCGGGGGCAGTGGGGGTGAGCAGTTCTTC.

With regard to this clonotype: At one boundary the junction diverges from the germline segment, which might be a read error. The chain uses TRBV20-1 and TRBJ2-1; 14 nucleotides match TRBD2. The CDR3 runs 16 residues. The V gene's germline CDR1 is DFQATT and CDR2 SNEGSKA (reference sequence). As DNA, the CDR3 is TGCAGTGTTAGAGGTCCGGGACTAGCGGGAGTGGGTGAGCAGTTCTTC. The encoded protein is CSVRGPGLAGVGEQFF.

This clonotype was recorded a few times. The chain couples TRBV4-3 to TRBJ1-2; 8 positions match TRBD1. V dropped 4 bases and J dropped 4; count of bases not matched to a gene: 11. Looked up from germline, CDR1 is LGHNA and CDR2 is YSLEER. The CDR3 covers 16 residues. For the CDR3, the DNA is TGCGCCAGCAGCCTTGCCGCAGGGGGCGCGGGCTATGGCTACACCTTC. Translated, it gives CASSLAAGGAGYGYTF.

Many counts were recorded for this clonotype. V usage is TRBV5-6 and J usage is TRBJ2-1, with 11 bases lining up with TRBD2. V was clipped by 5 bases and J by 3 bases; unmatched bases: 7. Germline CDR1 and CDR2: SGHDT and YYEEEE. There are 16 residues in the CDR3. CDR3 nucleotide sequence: TGTGCCAGCAGGAGGATACTAGCGGGGGACTACAATGAGCAGTTCTTC. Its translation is CASRRILAGDYNEQFF.

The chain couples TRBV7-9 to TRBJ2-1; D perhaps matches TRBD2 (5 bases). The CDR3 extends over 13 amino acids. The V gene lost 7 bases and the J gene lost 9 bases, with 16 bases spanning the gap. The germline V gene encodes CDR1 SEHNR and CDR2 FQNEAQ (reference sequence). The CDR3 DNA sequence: TGTGCCAGCACCAGAGGGAGCCAAGTTGAGCAGTTCTTC. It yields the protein CASTRGSQVEQFF.

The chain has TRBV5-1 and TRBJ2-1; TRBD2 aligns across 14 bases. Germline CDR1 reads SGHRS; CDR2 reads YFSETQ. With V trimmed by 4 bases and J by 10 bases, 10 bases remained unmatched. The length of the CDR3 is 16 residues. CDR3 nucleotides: TGCGCCAGCAGCCCTGGACGACTAGCGGGAGGGCAGGAGCAGTTCTTC. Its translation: CASSPGRLAGGQEQFF.